This TCR beta chain was sequenced during a study of blood T cell repertoires in COVID-19. Participants spanned ages roughly 18 to 95 years and resided in roughly 26 US areas. Assignment of participants to cohorts was predicated upon participant-reported clinical history. Within the 2 weeks before study entry, each person in the exposed group met a COVID-19 case. This clone was seen a handful of times. Trimming removed 1 base from V and 1 base from J; junction bases left unmatched: 1. Germline assignment: CDR1 SGHKS and CDR2 YYEKEE (reference sequence). The CDR3 is 14 residues long. In the authors' methods: Estimated nucleated cell counts came from reference gene primer amplification. TCRdb's copy holds only in-frame clones and misses some; the assay was immunoSEQ multiplex PCR. The V and J calls and the clone size are those of that table, but D and trimming were determined from the DNA. The table includes 270,000 or so clones, approximately 81% detected once.

The sequence was collected from a woman aged 45-60 years who had been exposed to COVID-19. Sequenced material: PBMCs or T cells enriched from blood (not recorded which). The rearrangement joins TRBV5-5 to TRBJ1-1; TRBD1 aligns across 7 bases. The DNA for the CDR3 is TGTGCCAGCAGCTTGCAGGGGGGGAACACTGAAGCTTTCTTT. Translation: CASSLQGGNTEAFF.